The present T cell receptor (beta chain) was sequenced within a study of T cells after yellow fever vaccination. Trimming removed 3 bases at V and 2 bases at J, with 8 bases between. Germline V gene lookup returns CDR1 MNHEY and CDR2 SVGEGT. The length of the CDR3 is 13 residues. The study's findings and limits: Overall, a small share of clonotypes was seen in both CD4 and CD8 compartments. The secondary response peaked faster, at day 5 versus 15, but was weaker.

TCRdb processed the 5' RACE reads anew with MiXCR; each CDR3 protein has one entry. The data contain 450,000 to 600,000 distinct CDR3 sequences, around an eighth of them singletons. This clonotype was observed a few times. Its specificity is not known. This TCR was sampled from a man between 25 and 39 years old who received the YFV17D yellow fever vaccine. The chain combines TRBV6-2 or TRBV6-3 with TRBJ2-7; the D gene is possibly TRBD2 (5 bases). Sequencing was performed on PBMCs, taken on the day of the yellow fever booster vaccination. The DNA of the CDR3 is TGTGCCAGCAGTTATAACGGGGCCTACGAGCAGTACTTC. Its translation: CASSYNGAYEQYF.